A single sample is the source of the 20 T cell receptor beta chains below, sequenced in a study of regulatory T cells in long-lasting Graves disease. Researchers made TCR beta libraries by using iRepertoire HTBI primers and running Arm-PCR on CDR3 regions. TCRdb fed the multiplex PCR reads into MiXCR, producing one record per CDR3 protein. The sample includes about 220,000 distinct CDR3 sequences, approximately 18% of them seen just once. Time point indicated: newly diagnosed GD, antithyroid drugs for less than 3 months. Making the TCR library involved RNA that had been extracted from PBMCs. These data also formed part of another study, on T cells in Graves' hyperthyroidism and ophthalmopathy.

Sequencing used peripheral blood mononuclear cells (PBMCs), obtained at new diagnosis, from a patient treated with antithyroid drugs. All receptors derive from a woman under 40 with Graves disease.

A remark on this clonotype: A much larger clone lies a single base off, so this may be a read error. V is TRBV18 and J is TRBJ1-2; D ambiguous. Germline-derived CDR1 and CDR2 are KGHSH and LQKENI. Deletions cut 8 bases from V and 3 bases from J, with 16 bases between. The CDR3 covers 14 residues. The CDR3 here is CASREWANDYGYTF. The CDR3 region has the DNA TGTGCCAGCCGCGAGTGGGCGAACGACTATGGCTACACCTTC. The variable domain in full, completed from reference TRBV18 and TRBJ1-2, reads NAGVMQNPRHLVRRRGQEARLRCSPMKGHSHVYWYRQLPEEGLKFMVYLQKENIIDESGMPKERFSAEFPKEGPSILRIQQVVRGDSAAYFCASREWANDYGYTFGSGTRLTVV.

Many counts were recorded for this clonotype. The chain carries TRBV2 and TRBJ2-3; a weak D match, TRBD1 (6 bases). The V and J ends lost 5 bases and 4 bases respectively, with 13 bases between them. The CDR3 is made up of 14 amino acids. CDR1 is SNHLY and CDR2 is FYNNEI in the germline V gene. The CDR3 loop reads CASSYTGRADTQYF. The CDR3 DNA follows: TGTGCCAGCAGTTATACAGGGCGGGCAGATACGCAGTATTTT.

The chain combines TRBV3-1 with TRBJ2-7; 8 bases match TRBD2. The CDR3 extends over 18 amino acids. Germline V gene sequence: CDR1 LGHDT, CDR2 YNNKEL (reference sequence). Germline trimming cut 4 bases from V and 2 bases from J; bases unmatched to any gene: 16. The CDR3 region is CASSPNAGGATTAYEQYF. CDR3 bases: TGTGCCAGCAGCCCAAATGCGGGGGGCGCGACTACGGCCTACGAGCAGTACTTC.

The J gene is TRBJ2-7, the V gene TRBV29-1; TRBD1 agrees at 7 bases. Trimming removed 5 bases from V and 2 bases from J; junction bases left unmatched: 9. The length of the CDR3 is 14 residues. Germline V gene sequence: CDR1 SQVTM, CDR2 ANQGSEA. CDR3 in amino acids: CSVRTGWATYEQYF. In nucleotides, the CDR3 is TGCAGCGTTAGGACAGGTTGGGCTACCTACGAGCAGTACTTC.

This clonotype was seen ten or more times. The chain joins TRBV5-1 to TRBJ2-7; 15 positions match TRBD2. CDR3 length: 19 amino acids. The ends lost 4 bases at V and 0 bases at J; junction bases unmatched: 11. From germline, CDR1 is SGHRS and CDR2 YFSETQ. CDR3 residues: CASSPGGTSGRRSSYEQYF. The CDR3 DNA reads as TGCGCCAGCAGCCCAGGCGGGACTAGCGGGAGGAGGAGCTCCTACGAGCAGTACTTC.

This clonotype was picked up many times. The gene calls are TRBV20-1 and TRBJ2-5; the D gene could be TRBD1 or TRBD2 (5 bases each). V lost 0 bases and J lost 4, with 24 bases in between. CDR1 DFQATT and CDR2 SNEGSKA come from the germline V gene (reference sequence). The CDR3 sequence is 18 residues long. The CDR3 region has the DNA TGCAGTGCTAGAGATGGGCCCGGGGCAGGGAGTCTTTCAGAGACCCAGTACTTC. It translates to CSARDGPGAGSLSETQYF.

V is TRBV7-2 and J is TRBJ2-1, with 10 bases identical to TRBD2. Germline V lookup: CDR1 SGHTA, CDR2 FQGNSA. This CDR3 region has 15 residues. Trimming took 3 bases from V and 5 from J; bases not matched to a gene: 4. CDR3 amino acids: CASSLGLASDNEQFF. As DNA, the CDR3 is TGTGCCAGCAGCTTGGGACTAGCGTCCGACAATGAGCAGTTCTTC.

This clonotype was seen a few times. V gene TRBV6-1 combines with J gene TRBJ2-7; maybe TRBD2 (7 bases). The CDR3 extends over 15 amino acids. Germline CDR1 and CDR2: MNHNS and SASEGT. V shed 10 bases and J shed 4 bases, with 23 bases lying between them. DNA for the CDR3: TGTGCCACCTCCCGGGGGACGGGGGGCAGTTACGAGCAGTACTTC. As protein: CATSRGTGGSYEQYF.

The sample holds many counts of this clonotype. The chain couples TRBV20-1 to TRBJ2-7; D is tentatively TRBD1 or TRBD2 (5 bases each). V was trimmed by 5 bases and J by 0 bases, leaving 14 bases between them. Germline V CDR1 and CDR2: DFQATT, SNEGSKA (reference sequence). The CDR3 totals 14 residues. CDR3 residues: CSAGPGTLSYEQYF. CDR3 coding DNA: TGCAGTGCTGGCCCCGGGACCCTCTCCTACGAGCAGTACTTC.

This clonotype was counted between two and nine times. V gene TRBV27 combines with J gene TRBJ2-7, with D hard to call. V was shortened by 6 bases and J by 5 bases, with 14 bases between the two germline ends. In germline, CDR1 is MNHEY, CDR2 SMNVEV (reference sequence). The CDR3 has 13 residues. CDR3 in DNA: TGTGCCAGCAGCTCGTGGGAACGGCACGAGCAGTACTTC. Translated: CASSSWERHEQYF.

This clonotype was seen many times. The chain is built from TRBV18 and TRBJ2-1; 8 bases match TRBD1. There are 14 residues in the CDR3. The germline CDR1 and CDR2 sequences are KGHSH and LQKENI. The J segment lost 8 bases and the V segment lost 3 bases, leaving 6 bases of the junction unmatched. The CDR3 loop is CASSPRTGPDEQFF. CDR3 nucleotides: TGTGCCAGCTCACCTCGGACAGGGCCGGATGAGCAGTTCTTC.

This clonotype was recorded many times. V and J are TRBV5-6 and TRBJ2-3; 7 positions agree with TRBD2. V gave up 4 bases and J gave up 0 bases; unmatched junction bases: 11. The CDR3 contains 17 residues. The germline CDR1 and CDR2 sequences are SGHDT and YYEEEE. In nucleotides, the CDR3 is TGTGCCAGCAGCAGGCCCTTGTCTAGCGGTAGCACAGATACGCAGTATTTT. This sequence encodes CASSRPLSSGSTDTQYF.

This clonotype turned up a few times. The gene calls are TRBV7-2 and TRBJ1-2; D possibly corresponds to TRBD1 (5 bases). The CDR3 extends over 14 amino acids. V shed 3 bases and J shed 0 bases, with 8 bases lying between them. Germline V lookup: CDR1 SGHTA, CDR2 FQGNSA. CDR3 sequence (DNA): TGTGCCAGCAGCTTCGAGGGGTCTAACTATGGCTACACCTTC. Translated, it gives CASSFEGSNYGYTF.

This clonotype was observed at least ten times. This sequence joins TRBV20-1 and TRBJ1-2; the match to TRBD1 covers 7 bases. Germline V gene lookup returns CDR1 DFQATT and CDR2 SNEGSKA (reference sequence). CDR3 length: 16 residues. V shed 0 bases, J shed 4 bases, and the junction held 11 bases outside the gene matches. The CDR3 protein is CSARDSRGYSGYGYTF. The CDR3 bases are TGCAGTGCTAGAGATAGCAGGGGGTACTCCGGCTATGGCTACACCTTC.

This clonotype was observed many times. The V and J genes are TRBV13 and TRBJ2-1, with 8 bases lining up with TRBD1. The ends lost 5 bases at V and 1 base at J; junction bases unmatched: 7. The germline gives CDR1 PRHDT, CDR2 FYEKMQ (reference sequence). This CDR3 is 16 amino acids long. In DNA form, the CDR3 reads TGTGCCAGCAGCCCCAGGGGGCTAGCGTCCTACAATGAGCAGTTCTTC. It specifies CASSPRGLASYNEQFF.

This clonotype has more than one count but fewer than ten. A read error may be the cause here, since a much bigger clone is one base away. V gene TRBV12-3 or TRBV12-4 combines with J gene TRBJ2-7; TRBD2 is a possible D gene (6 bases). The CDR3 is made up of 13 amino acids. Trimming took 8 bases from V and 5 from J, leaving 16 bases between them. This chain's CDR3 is CASARGIGDEQYF. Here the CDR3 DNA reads TGTGCCAGCGCGCGGGGTATAGGCGACGAGCAGTACTTC.

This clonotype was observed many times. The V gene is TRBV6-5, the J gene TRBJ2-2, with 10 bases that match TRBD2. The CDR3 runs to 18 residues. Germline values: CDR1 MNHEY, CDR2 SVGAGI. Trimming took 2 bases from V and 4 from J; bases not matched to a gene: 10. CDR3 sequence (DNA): TGTGCCAGCAGTTACGGCCTAGCGGGGGCCACATCCACCGGGGAGCTGTTTTTT. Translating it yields CASSYGLAGATSTGELFF.

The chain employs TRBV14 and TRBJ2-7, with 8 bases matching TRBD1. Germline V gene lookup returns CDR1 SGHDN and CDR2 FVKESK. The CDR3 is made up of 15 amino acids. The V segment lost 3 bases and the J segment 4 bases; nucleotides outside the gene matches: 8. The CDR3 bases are TGTGCCAGCAGCCAGCTATGGACAGGGTGGTACGAGCAGTACTTC. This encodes CASSQLWTGWYEQYF.

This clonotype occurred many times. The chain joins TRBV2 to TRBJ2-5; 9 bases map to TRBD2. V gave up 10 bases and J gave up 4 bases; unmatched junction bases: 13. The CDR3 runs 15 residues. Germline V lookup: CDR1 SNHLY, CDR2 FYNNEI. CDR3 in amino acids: CATSAGGLPGETQYF. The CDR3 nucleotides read TGTGCCACCTCAGCGGGAGGACTACCGGGAGAGACCCAGTACTTC. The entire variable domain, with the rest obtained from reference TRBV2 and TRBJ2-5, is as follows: EPEVTQTPSHQVTQMGQEVILRCVPISNHLYFYWYRQILGQKVEFLVSFYNNEISEKSEIFDDQFSVERPDGSNFTLKIRSTKLEDSAMYFCATSAGGLPGETQYFGPGTRLLVL.

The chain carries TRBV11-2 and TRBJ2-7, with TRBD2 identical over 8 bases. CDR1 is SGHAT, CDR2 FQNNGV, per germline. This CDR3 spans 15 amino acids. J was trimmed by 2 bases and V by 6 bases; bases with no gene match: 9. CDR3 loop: CASRSGGGNTYEQYF. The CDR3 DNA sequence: TGTGCCAGCAGATCGGGGGGGGGGAACACCTACGAGCAGTACTTC. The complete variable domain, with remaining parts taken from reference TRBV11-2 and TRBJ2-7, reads EAGVAQSPRYKIIEKRQSVAFWCNPISGHATLYWYQQILGQGPKLLIQFQNNGVVDDSQLPKDRFSAERLKGVDSTLKIQPAKLEDSAVYLCASRSGGGNTYEQYFGPGTRLTVT.